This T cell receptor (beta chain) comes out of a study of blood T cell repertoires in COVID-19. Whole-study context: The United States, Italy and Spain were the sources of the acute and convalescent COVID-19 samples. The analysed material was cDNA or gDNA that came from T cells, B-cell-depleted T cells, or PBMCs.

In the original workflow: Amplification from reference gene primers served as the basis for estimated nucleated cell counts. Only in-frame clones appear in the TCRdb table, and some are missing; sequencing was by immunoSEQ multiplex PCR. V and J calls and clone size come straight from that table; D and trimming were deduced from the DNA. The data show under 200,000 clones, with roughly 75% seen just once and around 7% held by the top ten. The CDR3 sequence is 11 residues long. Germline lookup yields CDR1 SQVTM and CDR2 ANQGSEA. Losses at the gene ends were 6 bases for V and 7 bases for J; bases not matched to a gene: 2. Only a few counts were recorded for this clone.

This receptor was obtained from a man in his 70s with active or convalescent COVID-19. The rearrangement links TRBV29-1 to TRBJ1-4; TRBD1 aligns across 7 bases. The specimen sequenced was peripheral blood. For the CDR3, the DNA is TGCAGCGTATGGGACAGTGAAAAACTGTTTTTT. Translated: CSVWDSEKLFF. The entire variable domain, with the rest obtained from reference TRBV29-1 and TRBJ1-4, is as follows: SAVISQKPSRDICQRGTSLTIQCQVDSQVTMMFWYRQQPGQSLTLIATANQGSEATYESGFVIDKFPISRPNLTFSTLTVSNMSPEDSSIYLCSVWDSEKLFFGSGTQLSVL.